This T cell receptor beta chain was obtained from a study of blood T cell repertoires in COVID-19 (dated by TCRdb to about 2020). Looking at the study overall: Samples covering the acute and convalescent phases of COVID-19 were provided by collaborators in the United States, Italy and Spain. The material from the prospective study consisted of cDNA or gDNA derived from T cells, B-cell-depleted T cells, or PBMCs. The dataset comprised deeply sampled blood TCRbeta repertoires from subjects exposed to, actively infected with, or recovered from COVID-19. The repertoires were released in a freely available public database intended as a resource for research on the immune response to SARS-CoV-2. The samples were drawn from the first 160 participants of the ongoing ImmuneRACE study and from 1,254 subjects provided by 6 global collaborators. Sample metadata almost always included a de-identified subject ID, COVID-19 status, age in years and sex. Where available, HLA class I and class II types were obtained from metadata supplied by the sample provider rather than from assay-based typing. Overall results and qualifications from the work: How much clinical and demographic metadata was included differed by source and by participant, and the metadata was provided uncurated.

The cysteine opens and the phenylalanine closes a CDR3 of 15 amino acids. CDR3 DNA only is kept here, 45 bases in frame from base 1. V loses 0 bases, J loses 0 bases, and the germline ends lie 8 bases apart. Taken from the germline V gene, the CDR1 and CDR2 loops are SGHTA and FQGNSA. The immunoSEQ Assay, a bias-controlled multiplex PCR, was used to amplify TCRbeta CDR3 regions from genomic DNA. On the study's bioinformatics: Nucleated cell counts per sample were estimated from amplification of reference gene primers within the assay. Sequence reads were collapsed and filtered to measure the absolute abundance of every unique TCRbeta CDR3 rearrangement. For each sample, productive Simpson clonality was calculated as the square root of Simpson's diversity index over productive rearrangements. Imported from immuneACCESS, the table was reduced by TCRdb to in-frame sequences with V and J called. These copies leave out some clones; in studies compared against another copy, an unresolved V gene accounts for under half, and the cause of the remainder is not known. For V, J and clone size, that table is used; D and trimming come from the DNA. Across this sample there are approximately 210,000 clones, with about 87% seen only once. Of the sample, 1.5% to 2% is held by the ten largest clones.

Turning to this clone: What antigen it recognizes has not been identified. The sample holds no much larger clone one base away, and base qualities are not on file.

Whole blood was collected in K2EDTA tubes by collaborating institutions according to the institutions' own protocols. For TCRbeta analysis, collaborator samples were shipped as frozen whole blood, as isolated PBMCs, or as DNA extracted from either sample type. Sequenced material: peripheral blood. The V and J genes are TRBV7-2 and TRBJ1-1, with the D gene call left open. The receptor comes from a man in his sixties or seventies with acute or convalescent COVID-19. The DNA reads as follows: TGTGCCAGCAGCTTAGCGGCGGCGATGAACACTGAAGCTTTCTTT. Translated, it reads CASSLAAAMNTEAFF.